These 24 T cell receptor beta chains originate from one sample sequenced in a study of cytomegalovirus exposure and HLA in healthy donors. It was with 60 Vbeta and 13 Jbeta primers that the PCR ran. Sequenced by immunoSEQ multiplex PCR; TCRdb stores in-frame clones only, minus some. Of approximately 190,000 clones in the sample, approximately 84% were seen once. The sample was PBMCs. The receptors shown here come from a woman aged 25-40 years in good health and CMV-seropositive.

The V gene is TRBV10-3, the J gene TRBJ2-7; weak D call: TRBD1 (7 bases). V was shortened by 4 bases and J by 0 bases, with 16 bases between the two germline ends. Germline CDR1 reads ENHRY; CDR2 reads SYGVKD. The CDR3 is 16 residues long. The CDR3 sequence is CAISGTGVGSSYEQYF. The CDR3 DNA reads TGTGCCATCAGTGGAACAGGGGTCGGGAGCTCCTACGAGCAGTACTTC.

The V call is TRBV5-1, the J call TRBJ1-1; no clear D. Germline CDR1 reads SGHRS; CDR2 reads YFSETQ. The length of the CDR3 is 13 residues. V lost 3 bases and J lost 5, with 11 bases in between. CDR3 loop: CASSSGGFTEAFF. CDR3 sequence (DNA): TGCGCCAGCAGCTCCGGAGGGTTTACTGAAGCTTTCTTT.

The rearrangement links TRBV27 to TRBJ2-1; maybe TRBD2 (5 bases). Trimming took 6 bases from V and 3 from J, leaving 21 bases between them. The CDR3 is 17 amino acids. The germline V gene encodes CDR1 MNHEY and CDR2 SMNVEV (reference sequence). Written as DNA, the CDR3 is TGTGCCAGCAGCTCGGTCACGCAGGACTGGAACTACAATGAGCAGTTCTTC. Translating it yields CASSSVTQDWNYNEQFF.

The chain links TRBV15 to TRBJ2-1, with 8 bases aligning to TRBD2. The trim removed 4 bases at V and 5 bases at J, leaving 7 bases unmatched. The length of the CDR3 is 15 residues. Germline V gives CDR1 LNHNV, CDR2 YYDKDF (reference sequence). CDR3 in amino acids: CATSIERGYDNEQFF. As DNA, the CDR3 is TGTGCCACCAGCATCGAGCGGGGGTATGACAATGAGCAGTTCTTC. Full variable domain (outside the CDR3, taken from reference TRBV15 and TRBJ2-1): DAMVIQNPRYQVTQFGKPVTLSCSQTLNHNVMYWYQQKSSQAPKLLFHYYDKDFNNEADTPDNFQSRRPNTSFCFLDIRSPGLGDTAMYLCATSIERGYDNEQFFGPGTRLTVL.

The rearrangement uses TRBV10-3 and TRBJ2-7; D perhaps matches TRBD1 (5 bases). Trimming removed 5 bases at V and 0 bases at J, with 8 bases between. The germline V gene encodes CDR1 ENHRY and CDR2 SYGVKD. The CDR3 runs 13 residues. CDR3 coding DNA: TGTGCCATCAGTACAGGCTACTCCTACGAGCAGTACTTC. It yields the protein CAISTGYSYEQYF.

The chain employs TRBV5-1 and TRBJ2-3; 11 bases are a match to TRBD2. CDR3 length: 15 residues. Trimming removed 1 base from V and 5 bases from J; junction bases left unmatched: 3. The V gene's germline CDR1 is SGHRS and CDR2 YFSETQ. CDR3 residues: CASSLTSGGQDTQYF. The CDR3 nucleotides read TGCGCCAGCAGCTTGACTAGCGGGGGACAAGATACGCAGTATTTT. The complete variable domain, with remaining parts taken from reference TRBV5-1 and TRBJ2-3, reads KAGVTQTPRYLIKTRGQQVTLSCSPISGHRSVSWYQQTPGQGLQFLFEYFSETQRNKGNFPGRFSGRQFSNSRSEMNVSTLELGDSALYLCASSLTSGGQDTQYFGPGTRLTVL.

This clone has just one count. The chain combines TRBV6-5 with TRBJ2-5; weak D call: TRBD2 (5 bases). The J call may be in error: the DNA end matches TRBJ2-7 better. CDR1 is MNHEY and CDR2 is SVGAGI in the germline V gene. CDR3 size: 13 residues. Here the CDR3 reads CASIREFSYEQYF. For the CDR3, the DNA is TGTGCCAGCATCCGGGAATTCTCCTACGAGCAGTACTTC.

The rearrangement joins TRBV6-1 to TRBJ1-2; maybe TRBD1 (5 bases). The germline CDR1 and CDR2 sequences are MNHNS and SASEGT. V lost 4 bases and J lost 2, with 11 bases in between. CDR3 length equals 14 residues. For the CDR3, the DNA is TGTGCCAGCAGTGCGGACACTGTGAACTATGGCTACACCTTC. Its translation is CASSADTVNYGYTF.

The V gene is TRBV6-5, the J gene TRBJ2-2; tentatively, D is TRBD1 (5 bases). Trimming left V 6 bases short and J 6 bases short, with 11 bases between. This CDR3 has 13 amino acids. From germline, CDR1 is MNHEY and CDR2 SVGAGI. This CDR3 reads CASRARVAGELFF. The CDR3 DNA reads TGTGCCAGCAGAGCCAGGGTTGCCGGGGAGCTGTTTTTT.

This chain joins TRBV19 and TRBJ2-3; D is uncertain. The germline V gene encodes CDR1 LNHDA and CDR2 SQIVND (reference sequence). The V and J ends lost 6 bases and 0 bases respectively, with 10 bases between them. This CDR3 is built from 14 residues. CDR3 loop: CASSVSSSTDTQYF. The CDR3 region has the DNA TGTGCCAGTAGCGTTAGCTCTAGCACAGATACGCAGTATTTT.

The chain has TRBV7-9 and TRBJ1-2; 7 bases line up with TRBD1. The CDR3 loop spans 14 amino acids. J was trimmed by 6 bases and V by 5 bases; bases with no gene match: 9. In germline, CDR1 is SEHNR, CDR2 FQNEAQ (reference sequence). The chain's CDR3 is CASSPGGTAHGYTF. Here the CDR3 DNA reads TGTGCCAGCAGCCCAGGTGGGACAGCGCATGGCTACACCTTC.

This clone was seen only a few times. This sequence joins TRBV28 and TRBJ2-3; 9 nucleotides align to TRBD2. The germline V gene encodes CDR1 MDHEN and CDR2 SYDVKM. This CDR3 comprises 16 residues. V gave up 4 bases and J gave up 1 base; unmatched junction bases: 6. The chain's CDR3 is CASSSPIAGGTDTQYF. Written as DNA, the CDR3 is TGTGCCAGCAGTTCCCCCATAGCGGGAGGCACAGATACGCAGTATTTT. Combining the CDR3 with reference TRBV28 and TRBJ2-3 gives the whole variable domain DVKVTQSSRYLVKRTGEKVFLECVQDMDHENMFWYRQDPGLGLRLIYFSYDVKMKEKGDIPEGYSVSREKKERFSLILESASTNQTSMYLCASSSPIAGGTDTQYFGPGTRLTVL.

The chain joins TRBV6-5 to TRBJ2-7; TRBD1 agrees at 7 bases. There are 13 residues in the CDR3. The germline V gene encodes CDR1 MNHEY and CDR2 SVGAGI. V lost 4 bases, J lost 5 bases, and 5 bases stayed unmatched. The CDR3 DNA is TGTGCCAGCAGTTTAACAGGGGCCGACGAGCAGTACTTC. This encodes CASSLTGADEQYF.

In this sample, this clone turned up once. The rearrangement uses TRBV11-2 and TRBJ2-7, with 7 bases fitting TRBD2. The V segment lost 1 base and the J segment 5 bases; nucleotides outside the gene matches: 8. This CDR3 comprises 15 residues. Per the germline V gene, CDR1 is SGHAT and CDR2 is FQNNGV. The CDR3 DNA is TGTGCCAGCAGCTTAGTGGCGGGAGTTTTCAACGAGCAGTACTTC. Amino acid sequence: CASSLVAGVFNEQYF.

V and J are TRBV5-1 and TRBJ2-7; D ambiguous. Trimming removed 1 base from V and 2 bases from J, with 7 bases in between. The CDR3 is 13 amino acids. The germline V gene encodes CDR1 SGHRS and CDR2 YFSETQ. CDR3 sequence reads: CASSLPGAYEQYF. DNA of the CDR3: TGCGCCAGCAGCTTGCCCGGAGCCTACGAGCAGTACTTC. Supplemented by reference TRBV5-1 and TRBJ2-7, the full variable domain reads KAGVTQTPRYLIKTRGQQVTLSCSPISGHRSVSWYQQTPGQGLQFLFEYFSETQRNKGNFPGRFSGRQFSNSRSEMNVSTLELGDSALYLCASSLPGAYEQYFGPGTRLTVT.

The J gene is TRBJ2-4, the V gene TRBV5-1, with D perhaps matching TRBD2 (5 bases). This CDR3 region has 16 residues. The germline V and J ends were trimmed by 2 bases and 4 bases, with 16 bases remaining between them. From germline, CDR1 is SGHRS and CDR2 YFSETQ. CDR3 sequence reads: CASSFFSAGQKNIQYF. CDR3 coding DNA: TGCGCCAGCAGCTTTTTTAGCGCGGGTCAAAAAAACATTCAGTACTTC.

J is TRBJ2-7 and V is TRBV5-4; TRBD1 matches 7 bases. The CDR3 is 17 amino acids. The germline V gene has CDR1 SGHNT and CDR2 YYREEE (reference sequence). Unmatched junction bases numbered 13, after V lost 4 bases and J lost 0 bases. The CDR3 DNA reads TGTGCCAGCAGCGTCTACCGGGACAGTACAAGCTCCTACGAGCAGTACTTC. As protein: CASSVYRDSTSSYEQYF.

V usage is TRBV19 and J usage is TRBJ2-4; a possible D gene is TRBD2 (5 bases). Germline V gene lookup returns CDR1 LNHDA and CDR2 SQIVND (reference sequence). This CDR3 spans 16 amino acids. V lost 3 bases and J 8 bases, leaving 20 bases between the germline ends. In nucleotides, the CDR3 is TGTGCCAGTAGTATTAATTTGCGGAGGACTTCCGACATTCAGTACTTC. Amino acid sequence: CASSINLRRTSDIQYF. The entire variable domain, with the rest obtained from reference TRBV19 and TRBJ2-4, is as follows: DGGITQSPKYLFRKEGQNVTLSCEQNLNHDAMYWYRQDPGQGLRLIYYSQIVNDFQKGDIAEGYSVSREKKESFPLTVTSAQKNPTAFYLCASSINLRRTSDIQYFGAGTRLSVL.

V and J are TRBV15 and TRBJ1-1; 12 bases map to TRBD1. Germline assignment: CDR1 LNHNV and CDR2 YYDKDF (reference sequence). The CDR3 contains 17 residues. Trimming removed 1 base from V and 4 bases from J; junction bases left unmatched: 7. CDR3 in DNA: TGTGCCACCAGCAGAGGCCGGGACAGGGGGCTGTCCACTGAAGCTTTCTTT. It specifies CATSRGRDRGLSTEAFF. The complete variable domain, with remaining parts taken from reference TRBV15 and TRBJ1-1, reads DAMVIQNPRYQVTQFGKPVTLSCSQTLNHNVMYWYQQKSSQAPKLLFHYYDKDFNNEADTPDNFQSRRPNTSFCFLDIRSPGLGDTAMYLCATSRGRDRGLSTEAFFGQGTRLTVV.

This clone was observed once. The chain links TRBV5-4 to TRBJ1-5; 11 nucleotides match TRBD1. The CDR3 is 16 amino acids. The germline gives CDR1 SGHNT, CDR2 YYREEE (reference sequence). The trim removed 4 bases at V and 9 bases at J, leaving 12 bases unmatched. CDR3 nucleotides: TGTGCCAGCAGCGTGACGGGGACAGGGGGAATCGGGCCCCAGCATTTT. Translation gives CASSVTGTGGIGPQHF.

The chain has TRBV6-5 and TRBJ1-2, with TRBD1 matching over 7 bases. The CDR3 length is 15 residues. The ends lost 5 bases at V and 4 bases at J; junction bases unmatched: 10. The V gene's germline CDR1 is MNHEY and CDR2 SVGAGI. The CDR3 nucleotides are TGTGCCAGCAGTCAAGAACCGGGACAGTCCTATGGCTACACCTTC. This gives the protein CASSQEPGQSYGYTF.

Turning to this clone: This CDR3 is also generated by other DNA sequences in the sample. The chain employs TRBV7-6 and TRBJ1-4; D ambiguous. CDR1 and CDR2 from the germline V gene are SGHVS and FNYEAQ. Trimming took off 5 bases at V and 0 bases at J, with 10 bases between the two ends. This CDR3 contains 15 residues. The CDR3 is CASSRGEATNEKLFF. The CDR3 region has the DNA TGTGCCAGCAGCCGCGGGGAGGCAACTAATGAAAAACTGTTTTTT.

The chain is built from TRBV15 and TRBJ1-1, with 8 bases identical to TRBD1. The CDR3 totals 14 residues. Unmatched junction bases numbered 3, after V lost 1 base and J lost 5 bases. Germline V CDR1 and CDR2: LNHNV, YYDKDF (reference sequence). The CDR3 DNA sequence: TGTGCCACCAGCAGAGTAGACAGGGGAACTGAAGCTTTCTTT. It translates to CATSRVDRGTEAFF.

The gene calls are TRBV19 and TRBJ1-5, with D perhaps TRBD1 (5 bases). Trimming removed 3 bases at V and 11 bases at J, with 8 bases between. The CDR3 has 11 residues. CDR1 and CDR2 (germline): LNHDA, SQIVND (reference sequence). The CDR3 sequence is CASSIGGAQHF. CDR3 coding DNA: TGTGCCAGTAGTATCGGGGGGGCCCAGCATTTT.